The 28 T cell receptor beta chains reported below all come from one sample, sequenced in a study of vaccination effects on CD4 cells after COVID-19. The table came from immunoSEQ multiplex PCR; TCRdb's copy has only in-frame clones and leaves some out. The table shows about 40,000 clones, with 66% occurring only once. No antigen has been identified for these receptors. ViraFEST expansion of antigen-specific CD4+ T cells with viral peptide pools preceded sequencing. Isolation of CD4+ T cells took place after about 10 days of culture. All vaccine recipients tested negative for nucleocapsid antibodies and had never contracted SARS-CoV-2 infection. This specimen consisted of CD4+ T cells from PBMCs cultured with HCoV-OC43 spike peptides, obtained before COVID-19 vaccination. Described subset: HCoV-OC43 spike overlapping peptide pool stimulation. These receptors were taken from a human donor who received a COVID-19 vaccine.

In this sample, this clone turned up once. The genes are TRBV3-1 (or the pseudogene TRBV3-2) and TRBJ1-3, with no clear D. The CDR3 extends over 13 amino acids. The V gene lost 1 base and the J gene lost 2 bases, with 3 bases spanning the gap. Germline CDR1 and CDR2: LGHDT and YNNKEL (reference sequence). For the CDR3, the DNA is TGTGCCAGCAGCCAAGCGGCTGGAAACACCATATATTTT. Translation: CASSQAAGNTIYF.

CDR3 region: CASSLRPSSGANVLTF. The CDR3, as DNA: TGTGCCAGCAGCTTGCGTCCGAGCTCTGGGGCCAACGTCCTGACTTTC. The J gene is TRBJ2-6, the V gene TRBV5-4; D uncertain. The length of the CDR3 is 16 residues. The V end was cut by 1 base, the J end by 0 bases, with 8 bases between. Germline values: CDR1 SGHNT, CDR2 YYREEE (reference sequence).

The chain recombines TRBV5-1 with TRBJ1-2, with TRBD1 matching 7 bases. The CDR3 totals 13 residues. Germline V gene data show CDR1 as SGHRS and CDR2 as YFSETQ. Losses at the gene ends were 2 bases for V and 8 bases for J; bases not matched to a gene: 6. CDR3 residues: CASSFARGDGYTF. CDR3 nucleotides: TGCGCCAGCAGCTTCGCCAGGGGGGACGGCTACACCTTC. The variable domain in full, with the rest retrieved from reference TRBV5-1 and TRBJ1-2, is KAGVTQTPRYLIKTRGQQVTLSCSPISGHRSVSWYQQTPGQGLQFLFEYFSETQRNKGNFPGRFSGRQFSNSRSEMNVSTLELGDSALYLCASSFARGDGYTFGSGTRLTVV.

This clone was picked up a small number of times. Sequence at one end of the junction differs from germline and may be a read error. The chain is built from TRBV3-1 (or the pseudogene TRBV3-2) and TRBJ2-5; no clear D gene. Germline CDR1 and CDR2: LGHDT and YNNKEL (reference sequence). The CDR3 has 14 amino acids. CDR3 in amino acids: CASRQGIGQPAQYF. For the CDR3, the DNA is TGTGCCAGCAGACAAGGAATAGGGCAACCCGCCCAGTACTTC.

This chain connects TRBV5-1 to TRBJ2-5; 7 bases are shared with TRBD2. The CDR3 totals 14 residues. CDR1 is SGHRS and CDR2 is YFSETQ in the germline V gene. V lost 5 bases and J lost 0; bases outside the gene matches: 4. CDR3: CASRSGTNQETQYF. The CDR3 DNA reads as TGCGCCAGCAGGTCCGGGACTAACCAAGAGACCCAGTACTTC. The full variable domain, in which reference TRBV5-1 and TRBJ2-5 provide the parts outside the CDR3, is KAGVTQTPRYLIKTRGQQVTLSCSPISGHRSVSWYQQTPGQGLQFLFEYFSETQRNKGNFPGRFSGRQFSNSRSEMNVSTLELGDSALYLCASRSGTNQETQYFGPGTRLLVL.

The rearrangement uses TRBV12-3 or TRBV12-4 and TRBJ2-7; D gene unclear. CDR3 length: 13 residues. Trimming pared 5 bases from V and 5 bases from J, leaving 13 bases between. The CDR3 DNA reads TGTGCCAGCAGTATCGGATTGTCCAACGAGCAGTACTTC. This encodes CASSIGLSNEQYF.

A few counts support this clone. V is TRBV7-9 and J is TRBJ1-3; weak D call: TRBD1 (5 bases). Germline-derived CDR1 and CDR2 are SEHNR and FQNEAQ (reference sequence). The CDR3 is 15 residues long. Trimming shortened V by 1 base and J by 1 base, and 8 bases separated the two germline ends. CDR3 region: CASSLVAGSGNTIYF. Written as DNA, the CDR3 is TGTGCCAGCAGCTTAGTTGCAGGGTCTGGAAACACCATATATTTT.

The rearrangement links TRBV6-5 to TRBJ1-3; 10 nucleotides agree with TRBD1. The germline V gene has CDR1 MNHEY and CDR2 SVGAGI. This CDR3 region has 16 residues. V gave up 4 bases and J gave up 4 bases; unmatched junction bases: 7. The CDR3 sequence: CASSLDRGTSGNTIYF. CDR3 nucleotides: TGTGCCAGCAGTTTGGACAGGGGGACGTCCGGAAACACCATATATTTT.

The chain couples TRBV4-1 to TRBJ1-3, with D possibly matching TRBD1 (5 bases). Trimming pared 0 bases from V and 3 bases from J, leaving 9 bases between. Germline V gene sequence: CDR1 MGHRA, CDR2 YSYEKL. CDR3 length equals 15 residues. This chain's CDR3 is CASSQEGVSGNTIYF. For the CDR3, the DNA is TGCGCCAGCAGCCAAGAAGGGGTCAGTGGAAACACCATATATTTT.

The chain combines TRBV29-1 with TRBJ2-1; D is tentatively TRBD1 or TRBD2 (6 bases each). CDR3 length: 19 amino acids. V lost 0 bases and J lost 0, with 21 bases in between. The V gene's germline CDR1 is SQVTM and CDR2 ANQGSEA. In DNA form, the CDR3 reads TGCAGCGTTGAAGACGGGGGCTCTATGGGGGTAAGCTCCTACAATGAGCAGTTCTTC. This codes for CSVEDGGSMGVSSYNEQFF.

This sequence joins TRBV5-1 and TRBJ2-5, with unresolved D. From germline, CDR1 is SGHRS and CDR2 YFSETQ. Trimming stripped 0 bases from V and 5 bases from J, with 14 bases between. This CDR3 is built from 15 residues. This CDR3 is CASSLAAAPGETQYF. The CDR3 nucleotides read TGCGCCAGCAGCTTGGCCGCGGCCCCCGGGGAGACCCAGTACTTC.

This clone was observed a few times. The identical CDR3 is also encoded by other nucleotide sequences in the sample. The rearrangement uses TRBV6-5 and TRBJ2-7, with 11 positions matching TRBD1. The trim removed 4 bases at V and 4 bases at J, leaving 6 bases unmatched. Germline CDR1 MNHEY, CDR2 SVGAGI. This CDR3 region has 15 residues. CDR3 sequence: CASSSPGQGVYEQYF. CDR3 in DNA: TGTGCCAGCAGTTCTCCGGGACAGGGGGTATACGAGCAGTACTTC.

The chain combines TRBV11-2 with TRBJ1-1; D gene uncertain. From germline, CDR1 is SGHAT and CDR2 FQNNGV. V was cut by 1 base and J by 5 bases, with 8 bases left in between. The CDR3 totals 13 residues. This chain's CDR3 is CASSLVMDTEAFF. The CDR3 region has the DNA TGTGCCAGCAGCTTAGTTATGGATACTGAAGCTTTCTTT.

The CDR3 protein is CASSQGQAFTDTQYF. The CDR3 coding sequence is TGCGCCAGCAGCCAGGGACAGGCTTTCACAGATACGCAGTATTTT. This chain uses TRBV4-1 with TRBJ2-3, with 8 bases lining up with TRBD1. There are 15 residues in the CDR3. Germline values: CDR1 MGHRA, CDR2 YSYEKL. Germline trimming cut 3 bases from V and 2 bases from J; bases unmatched to any gene: 4.

The table lists this clone with a few counts. The chain employs TRBV3-1 (or the pseudogene TRBV3-2) and TRBJ2-5, with D tentatively TRBD1 or TRBD2 (5 bases each). This CDR3 contains 17 residues. Trimming shortened V by 5 bases and J by 1 base, and 20 bases separated the two germline ends. Germline CDR1 LGHDT, CDR2 YNNKEL (reference sequence). The CDR3 sequence is CASSYRRDRSVQETQYF. CDR3 coding DNA: TGTGCCAGCAGCTACCGCCGGGACCGTTCTGTCCAAGAGACCCAGTACTTC.

A few counts support this clone. The chain carries TRBV7-9 and TRBJ2-2; tentatively, D is TRBD1 (6 bases). V lost 8 bases and J 0 bases, leaving 13 bases between the germline ends. The CDR3 runs 15 residues. CDR1 is SEHNR and CDR2 is FQNEAQ in the germline V gene (reference sequence). The CDR3 is CASGSGVPNTGELFF. In nucleotides, the CDR3 is TGTGCCAGCGGGTCAGGGGTTCCGAACACCGGGGAGCTGTTTTTT.

The sample holds one count of this clone. The V gene is TRBV10-2, the J gene TRBJ1-1; D is unclear. The CDR3 totals 14 residues. Trimming left V 2 bases short and J 2 bases short, with 9 bases between. Germline loops: CDR1 WSHSY, CDR2 SAAADI. The CDR3 DNA reads TGCGCCAGCAGTGAGCAAAGGGCAAACACTGAAGCTTTCTTT. It yields the protein CASSEQRANTEAFF.

This clone was seen a handful of times. This sequence joins TRBV12-3 or TRBV12-4 and TRBJ2-7; D gene ambiguous. The CDR3 is 12 residues long. The ends were cut back, 3 bases at V and 3 bases at J, with 6 bases in the middle. DNA of the CDR3: TGTGCCAGCAGTTTCAGTATCTACGAGCAGTACTTC. Encoded protein: CASSFSIYEQYF.

The chain carries TRBV5-4 and TRBJ1-1; D is ambiguous. The germline V gene has CDR1 SGHNT and CDR2 YYREEE (reference sequence). The CDR3 extends over 14 amino acids. With 4 bases removed from V and 1 base from J, the gap between germline ends came to 11 bases. The CDR3: CASSGVQANTEAFF. CDR3 in DNA: TGTGCCAGCAGCGGGGTTCAGGCGAACACTGAAGCTTTCTTT.

The chain couples TRBV12-3 or TRBV12-4 to TRBJ2-1; D ambiguous. V dropped 3 bases and J dropped 6 bases, with 9 bases sitting between them. The CDR3 has 13 residues. CDR3 in amino acids: CASSLSYTNEQFF. CDR3 nucleotides: TGTGCCAGCAGTTTGTCGTACACCAATGAGCAGTTCTTC.

V gene TRBV5-1 combines with J gene TRBJ1-4, with 7 bases matching TRBD1. The CDR3 extends over 15 amino acids. V trimming: 1 base; J trimming: 4 bases; junction bases outside the gene matches: 4. Germline V gene sequence: CDR1 SGHRS, CDR2 YFSETQ. This chain's CDR3 is CASSLLGQNNEKLFF. The CDR3 DNA sequence: TGCGCCAGCAGCTTGCTGGGACAGAATAATGAAAAACTGTTTTTT.

The chain links TRBV7-9 to TRBJ1-1; 7 nucleotides agree with TRBD1. The CDR3 is 13 amino acids. V gave up 6 bases and J gave up 7 bases; unmatched junction bases: 8. CDR1 is SEHNR and CDR2 is FQNEAQ in the germline V gene (reference sequence). The chain's CDR3 is CASRWTGEVEAFF. The CDR3 bases are TGTGCCAGCAGGTGGACAGGTGAGGTTGAAGCTTTCTTT.

V gene TRBV19 combines with J gene TRBJ1-5; D is possibly TRBD1 (6 bases). This CDR3 is built from 13 residues. Trimming took off 3 bases at V and 4 bases at J, with 7 bases between the two ends. The germline gives CDR1 LNHDA, CDR2 SQIVND (reference sequence). The CDR3 reads CASSMDRNQPQHF. Written as DNA, the CDR3 is TGTGCCAGTAGTATGGACAGAAATCAGCCCCAGCATTTT.

The rearrangement links TRBV21-1 to TRBJ2-2; the listed D gene, TRBD1, was not tested against the DNA. TRBV21-1 is described as a pseudogene. The CDR3 totals 13 residues. CDR3 DNA: TGTGCCAGAAGGGACAGGGTAACCGGGGAGCTGTTTTTT. It is translated as CARRDRVTGELFF.

The chain is built from TRBV4-1 and TRBJ2-1; weak D call: TRBD1 (6 bases). Germline CDR1 MGHRA, CDR2 YSYEKL. Trimming removed 2 bases at V and 9 bases at J, with 11 bases between. CDR3 length: 13 amino acids. The chain's CDR3 is CASSQTGQPEQFF. The CDR3 DNA reads TGCGCCAGCAGCCAAACGGGACAACCTGAGCAGTTCTTC.

The chain uses TRBV10-1 and TRBJ2-2; 8 bases map to TRBD1. Germline CDR1 is WNHNN and CDR2 is SYGVQD (reference sequence). J gave up 3 bases and V 8 bases, and 8 bases lay outside the gene matches. CDR3 length: 15 amino acids. CDR3: CASGPGQGDTGELFF. For the CDR3, the DNA is TGCGCCAGCGGCCCCGGACAGGGCGACACCGGGGAGCTGTTTTTT.

The chain's CDR3 is CASSREGDSYEQYF. CDR3 DNA sequence: TGTGCCAGCTCGAGGGAGGGGGACTCCTACGAGCAGTACTTC. This chain joins TRBV6-4 and TRBJ2-7, with D possibly TRBD2 on 7 matching bases. V dropped 8 bases and J dropped 0 bases, with 14 bases sitting between them. Germline assignment: CDR1 MRHNA and CDR2 SNTAGT. This CDR3 is built from 14 residues.

The CDR3 DNA is TGTGCCAGCAGTTTATCAGGCAGCAATCAGCCCCAGCATTTT. This sequence encodes CASSLSGSNQPQHF. The J gene is TRBJ1-5, the V gene TRBV27; the D is unclear. Germline assignment: CDR1 MNHEY and CDR2 SMNVEV (reference sequence). The V gene lost 0 bases and the J gene lost 1 base, with 4 bases spanning the gap. The CDR3 sequence is 14 residues long.